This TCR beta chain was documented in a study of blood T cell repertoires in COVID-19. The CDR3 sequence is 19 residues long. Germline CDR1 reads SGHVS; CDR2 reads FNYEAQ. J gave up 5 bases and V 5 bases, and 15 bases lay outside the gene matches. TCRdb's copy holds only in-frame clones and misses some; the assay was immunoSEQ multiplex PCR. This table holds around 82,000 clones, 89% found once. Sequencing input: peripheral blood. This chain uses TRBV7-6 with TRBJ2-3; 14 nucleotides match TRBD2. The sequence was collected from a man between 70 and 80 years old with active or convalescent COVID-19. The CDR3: CASSPIRLTSGGARDTQYF. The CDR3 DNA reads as TGTGCCAGCAGCCCCATTAGGTTGACTAGCGGGGGGGCGAGAGATACGCAGTATTTT. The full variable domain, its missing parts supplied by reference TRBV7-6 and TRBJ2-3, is GAGVSQSPRYKVTKRGQDVALRCDPISGHVSLYWYRQALGQGPEFLTYFNYEAQQDKSGLPNDRFSAERPEGSISTLTIQRTEQRDSAMYRCASSPIRLTSGGARDTQYFGPGTRLTVL.